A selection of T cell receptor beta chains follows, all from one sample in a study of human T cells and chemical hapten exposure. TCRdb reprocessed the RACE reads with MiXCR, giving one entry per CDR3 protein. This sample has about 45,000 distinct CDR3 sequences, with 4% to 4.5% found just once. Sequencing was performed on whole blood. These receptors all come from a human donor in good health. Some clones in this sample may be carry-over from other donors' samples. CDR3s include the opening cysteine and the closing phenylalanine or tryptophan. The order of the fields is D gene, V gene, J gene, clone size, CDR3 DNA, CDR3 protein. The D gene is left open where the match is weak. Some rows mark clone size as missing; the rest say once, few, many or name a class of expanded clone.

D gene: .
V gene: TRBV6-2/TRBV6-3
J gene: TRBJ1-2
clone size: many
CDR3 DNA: TGTGCCAGCAGTTACTCAGTTGGAGGCTACACCTTC
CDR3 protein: CASSYSVGGYTF

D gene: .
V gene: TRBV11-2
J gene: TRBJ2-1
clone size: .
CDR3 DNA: TGTGCCAGCAGCTGGGACAATTACAATGAGCAGTTCTTC
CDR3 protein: CASSWDNYNEQFF

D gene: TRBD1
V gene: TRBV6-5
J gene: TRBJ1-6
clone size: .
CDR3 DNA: TGTGCCAGCAGTCAAGCCGGGACAGGGCTTAATTCACCCCTCCACTTT
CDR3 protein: CASSQAGTGLNSPLHF

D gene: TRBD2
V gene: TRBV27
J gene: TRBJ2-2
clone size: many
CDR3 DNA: TGTGCCAGCCGTAGCGGGAGAACCGGGGAGCTGTTTTTT
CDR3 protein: CASRSGRTGELFF

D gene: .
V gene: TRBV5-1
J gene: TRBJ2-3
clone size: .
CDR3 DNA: TGCGCCAGCAGCTTGGCTAGCGTGTCTAGCACAGATACGCAGTATTTT
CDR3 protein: CASSLASVSSTDTQYF

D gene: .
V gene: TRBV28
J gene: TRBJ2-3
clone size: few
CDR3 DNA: TGTGCCAGCAGTTCAGCCTTCTCAGATACGCAGTATTTT
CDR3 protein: CASSSAFSDTQYF

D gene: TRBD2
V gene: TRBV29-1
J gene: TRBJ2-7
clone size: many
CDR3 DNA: TGCAGCGTTGAAAGGGGCGGCGCGGGACTAGCGGGAAGCGAGCAGTACTTC
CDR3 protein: CSVERGGAGLAGSEQYF

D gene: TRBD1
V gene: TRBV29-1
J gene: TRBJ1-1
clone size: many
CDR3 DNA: TGCCAAGGATCGACAGGGAACGCTGAAGCTTTCTTT
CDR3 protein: CQGSTGNAEAFF

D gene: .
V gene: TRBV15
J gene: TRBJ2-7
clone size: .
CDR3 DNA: TGTGCCACCAGCGGGGTATCCACTACGTACGAGCAGTACTTC
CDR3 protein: CATSGVSTTYEQYF

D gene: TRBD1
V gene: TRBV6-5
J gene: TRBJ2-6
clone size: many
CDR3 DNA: TGTGCCAGCACTACGACAGGGTCTGGGGCCAACGTCCTGACTTTC
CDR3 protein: CASTTTGSGANVLTF

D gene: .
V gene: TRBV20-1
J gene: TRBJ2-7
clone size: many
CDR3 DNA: TGCAGTGCAACGGAACTCTACGAGCAGTACTTC
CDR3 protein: CSATELYEQYF

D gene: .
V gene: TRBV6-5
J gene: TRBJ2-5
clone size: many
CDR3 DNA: TGTGCCAGCATTCCGGCTGGGGTCGGGGAGACCCAGTACTTC
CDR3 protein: CASIPAGVGETQYF

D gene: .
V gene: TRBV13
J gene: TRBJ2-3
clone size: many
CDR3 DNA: TGTGCCAGCAGCCTTGCTCCTCCAGATACGCAGTATTTT
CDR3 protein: CASSLAPPDTQYF

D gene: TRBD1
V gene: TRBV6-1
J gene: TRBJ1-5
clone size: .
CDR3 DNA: TGTGCCAGCAGGCGGACAGGGAGCAATCAGCCCCAGCATTTT
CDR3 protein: CASRRTGSNQPQHF

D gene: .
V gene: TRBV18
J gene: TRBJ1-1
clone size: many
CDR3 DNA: TGTGCCAGCTCACCACGGGTTGGAGAGCGGAACACTGAAGCTTTCTTT
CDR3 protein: CASSPRVGERNTEAFF

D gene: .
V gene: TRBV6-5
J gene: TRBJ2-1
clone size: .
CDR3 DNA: TGTGCCAGCAGTTACCGTGGAGGGGAGGACAATGAGCAGTTCTTC
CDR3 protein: CASSYRGGEDNEQFF

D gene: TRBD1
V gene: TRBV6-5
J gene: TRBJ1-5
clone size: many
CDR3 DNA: TGTGCCAGCAGTGAGACAGGGCCGGGTCAGCCCCAGCATTTT
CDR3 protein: CASSETGPGQPQHF

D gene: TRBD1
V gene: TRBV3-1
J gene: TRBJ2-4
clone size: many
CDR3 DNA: TGTGCCAGCAGCCTGACAGGGGGAAACAAAAACATTCAGTACTTC
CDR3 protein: CASSLTGGNKNIQYF

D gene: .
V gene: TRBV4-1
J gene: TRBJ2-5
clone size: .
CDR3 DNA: TGCGCCAGCAGCCCCGGAATACAGGGAGAGACCCAGTACTTC
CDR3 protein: CASSPGIQGETQYF

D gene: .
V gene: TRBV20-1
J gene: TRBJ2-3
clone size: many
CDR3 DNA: TGCAGTGCAGAGAGCCGGAGCACAGATACGCAGTATTTT
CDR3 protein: CSAESRSTDTQYF

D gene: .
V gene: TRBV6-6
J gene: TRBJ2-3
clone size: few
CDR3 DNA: TGTGCCAGCAGTTACCCGGGCACAGATACGCAGTATTTT
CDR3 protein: CASSYPGTDTQYF

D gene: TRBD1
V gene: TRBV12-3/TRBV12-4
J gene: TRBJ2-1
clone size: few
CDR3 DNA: TGTGCCAGCAGAAGCCCCGGGACAGGGTGGGGTGAGCAGTTCTTC
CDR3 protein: CASRSPGTGWGEQFF

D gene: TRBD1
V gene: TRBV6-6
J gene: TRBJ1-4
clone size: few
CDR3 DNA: TGTGCCAGCAGTTATCCCGACAGGGGAGATGAAAAACTGTTTTTT
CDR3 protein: CASSYPDRGDEKLFF

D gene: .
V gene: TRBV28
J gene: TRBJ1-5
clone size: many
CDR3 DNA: TGTGCCAGCAGATTAATTAGTAACAGCTTCTCGAAGCCCCAGCATTTT
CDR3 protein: CASRLISNSFSKPQHF

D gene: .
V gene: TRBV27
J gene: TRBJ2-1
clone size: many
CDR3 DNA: TGTGCCAGCAAACCTCTCGATCTCCAGTACAATGAGCAGTTCTTC
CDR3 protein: CASKPLDLQYNEQFF

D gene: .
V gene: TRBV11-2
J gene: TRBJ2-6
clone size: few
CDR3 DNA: TGTGCCAGCACCCACAGGTCCAACGTCCTGACTTTC
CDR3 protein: CASTHRSNVLTF

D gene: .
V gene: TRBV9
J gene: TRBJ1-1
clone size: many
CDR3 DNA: TGTGCCAGCAGCGTAGTGGGGGCCACTGAAGCTTTCTTT
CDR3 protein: CASSVVGATEAFF

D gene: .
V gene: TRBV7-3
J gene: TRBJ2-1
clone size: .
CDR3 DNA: TGTGCCAGCAGCTTAGATGGGACCCCCGGTGAGCAGTTCTTC
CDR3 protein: CASSLDGTPGEQFF

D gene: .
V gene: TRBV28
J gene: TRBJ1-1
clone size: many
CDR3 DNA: TGTGCCAGCAGTTTTACAGGGAACCCCTTAGGCACTGAAGCTTTCTTT
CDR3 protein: CASSFTGNPLGTEAFF

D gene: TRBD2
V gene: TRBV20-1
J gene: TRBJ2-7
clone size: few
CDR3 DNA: TGCAGTGCTACCCGACTAGCGGGAGACGAGCAGTACTTC
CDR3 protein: CSATRLAGDEQYF

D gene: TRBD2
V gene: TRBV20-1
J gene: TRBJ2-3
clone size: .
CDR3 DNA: TGCAGTGCTAGAGATGGGAGGGGACTAGCGGCAGATACGCAGTATTTT
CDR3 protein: CSARDGRGLAADTQYF

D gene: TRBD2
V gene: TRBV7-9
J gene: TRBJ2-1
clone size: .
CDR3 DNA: TGTGCCAGCAGCTTATACAGCGGGACGGTCTACAATGAGCAGTTCTTC
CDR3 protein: CASSLYSGTVYNEQFF

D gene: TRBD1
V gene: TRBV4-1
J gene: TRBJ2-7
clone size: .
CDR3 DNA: TGCGCCAGCAGCCAACCGAGGACAGGGGGCAAGTACGAGCAGTACTTC
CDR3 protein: CASSQPRTGGKYEQYF

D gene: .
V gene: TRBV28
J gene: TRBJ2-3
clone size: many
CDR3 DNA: TGTGCCAGCAGTTATGGGCCCAGAAGGGCTACAGATACGCAGTATTTT
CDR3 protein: CASSYGPRRATDTQYF

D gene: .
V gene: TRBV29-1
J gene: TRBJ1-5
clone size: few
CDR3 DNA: TGCAGCGTTGAAGAGGGCAGGAATCAGCCCCAGCATTTT
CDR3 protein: CSVEEGRNQPQHF

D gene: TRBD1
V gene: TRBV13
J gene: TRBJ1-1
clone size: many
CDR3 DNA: TGTGCCAGCAGCCCCCTTTTCAGGGGGAGAATCGACACTGAAGCTTTCTTT
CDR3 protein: CASSPLFRGRIDTEAFF

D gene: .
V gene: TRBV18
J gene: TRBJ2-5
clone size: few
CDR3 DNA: TGTGCCAGCTCATTGACTTTTGGGAAAGAGACCCAGTACTTC
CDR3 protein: CASSLTFGKETQYF

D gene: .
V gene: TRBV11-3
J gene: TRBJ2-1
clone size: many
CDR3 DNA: TGTGCCAGCAGCTTAGGGCTAGCTATGGTTGGTGAGCAGTTCTTC
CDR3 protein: CASSLGLAMVGEQFF

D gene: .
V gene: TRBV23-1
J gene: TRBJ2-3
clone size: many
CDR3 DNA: TGCGCCAGCAGTCACCCCCAGCATCGGCATAGCGCCGAAACCACTAGCACAGATACGCAGTATTTT
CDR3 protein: CASSHPQHRHSAETTSTDTQYF